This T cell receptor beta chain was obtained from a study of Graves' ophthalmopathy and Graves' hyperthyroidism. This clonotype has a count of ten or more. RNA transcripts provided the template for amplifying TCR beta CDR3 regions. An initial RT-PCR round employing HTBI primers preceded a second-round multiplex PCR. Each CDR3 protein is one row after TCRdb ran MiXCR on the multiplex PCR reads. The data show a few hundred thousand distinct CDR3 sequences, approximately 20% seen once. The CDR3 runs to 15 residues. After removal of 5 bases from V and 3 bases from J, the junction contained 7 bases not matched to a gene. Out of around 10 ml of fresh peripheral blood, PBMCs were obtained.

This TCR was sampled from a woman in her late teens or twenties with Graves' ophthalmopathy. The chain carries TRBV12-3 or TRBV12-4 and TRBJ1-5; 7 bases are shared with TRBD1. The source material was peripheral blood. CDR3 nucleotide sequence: TGTGCCAGCAGTACGCGGACAGGAATCAATCAGCCCCAGCATTTT. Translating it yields CASSTRTGINQPQHF.